This T cell receptor (beta chain) was identified during a study of T cell responses to AZD1222 COVID-19 vaccine. Study observations and caveats: Reportedly, close to half of spike-specific TCRs are directed against unmutated variant regions.

Germline CDR1 reads LNHDA; CDR2 reads SQIVND (reference sequence). J lost 5 bases, V lost 5 bases, and 12 bases had no gene match. CDR3 length equals 16 residues. A note on this clone: Its antigen is currently unknown.

Produced via immunoSEQ multiplex PCR; TCRdb's table is partial and in-frame only. The data contain over 110,000 clones, about 90% of them singletons. V is TRBV19 and J is TRBJ1-2; TRBD1 matches at 9 bases. The sample was peripheral blood, taken 28 days after the second AZD1222 dose. The receptor's source is an adult who received the AZD1222 COVID-19 vaccine. CDR3 coding DNA: TGTGCCAGTAGTCCGGACAGGGGAAATATCGGGTATGGCTACACCTTC. Protein: CASSPDRGNIGYGYTF.